These 32 T cell receptor beta chains came from one sample sequenced in a study of T cell responses to AZD1222 COVID-19 vaccine. Only in-frame clones appear in the TCRdb table, and some are missing; sequencing was by immunoSEQ multiplex PCR. The sample includes 130,000 to 150,000 clones, just under 95% of them seen just once. The sample in question was peripheral blood, obtained on day 0 of AZD1222 vaccination. These receptors originate from an adult in good health.

J is TRBJ2-7 and V is TRBV28; 8 bases are a match to TRBD1. The CDR3 length is 11 residues. V lost 8 bases, J lost 6 bases, and 3 bases stayed unmatched. Germline V gene data show CDR1 as MDHEN and CDR2 as SYDVKM. The CDR3: CASAGGFEQYF. In nucleotides, the CDR3 is TGTGCCAGCGCAGGGGGCTTCGAGCAGTACTTC.

The CDR3 region is CASSLLGTSAYNEQFF. The CDR3 DNA reads TGTGCCAGCAGCTTACTGGGGACTAGCGCATACAATGAGCAGTTCTTC. The rearrangement uses TRBV7-3 and TRBJ2-1; 10 nucleotides align to TRBD2. Trimming took 2 bases from V and 4 from J; bases not matched to a gene: 5. Germline lookup yields CDR1 SGHTA and CDR2 FQGTGA. The length of the CDR3 is 16 residues.

The V call is TRBV11-2, the J call TRBJ2-7, with 11 bases fitting TRBD2. Germline V gives CDR1 SGHAT, CDR2 FQNNGV. The CDR3 extends over 14 amino acids. The ends lost 1 base at V and 6 bases at J; junction bases unmatched: 2. CDR3 in amino acids: CASSLVAGGGEQYF. The CDR3 coding sequence is TGTGCCAGCAGCTTAGTAGCGGGAGGGGGCGAGCAGTACTTC. Complete variable domain (other parts from reference TRBV11-2 and TRBJ2-7): EAGVAQSPRYKIIEKRQSVAFWCNPISGHATLYWYQQILGQGPKLLIQFQNNGVVDDSQLPKDRFSAERLKGVDSTLKIQPAKLEDSAVYLCASSLVAGGGEQYFGPGTRLTVT.

The chain recombines TRBV3-1 (or the pseudogene TRBV3-2) with TRBJ1-2, with a tentative D call TRBD1 (5 bases). V was trimmed by 6 bases and J by 3 bases, leaving 11 bases between them. The length of the CDR3 is 13 residues. The germline CDR1 and CDR2 sequences are LGHDT and YNNKEL (reference sequence). The DNA of the CDR3 is TGTGCCAGCAGACCCGGAGGGGACTATGGCTACACCTTC. This sequence encodes CASRPGGDYGYTF.

This chain joins TRBV4-1 and TRBJ2-1; either TRBD1 or TRBD2 may fit D (5 bases each). The CDR3 contains 12 residues. Germline-derived CDR1 and CDR2 are MGHRA and YSYEKL. Trimming removed 1 base at V and 7 bases at J, with 5 bases between. The CDR3 loop is CASSQGGNEQFF. The DNA of the CDR3 is TGCGCCAGCAGCCAAGGGGGGAATGAGCAGTTCTTC.

This clone has only one observation. This chain uses TRBV27 with TRBJ1-2; maybe TRBD1 (5 bases). The germline CDR1 and CDR2 sequences are MNHEY and SMNVEV (reference sequence). The CDR3 is made up of 14 amino acids. Trimming took 2 bases from V and 4 from J, leaving 11 bases between them. The chain's CDR3 is CASSLDRTRYGYTF. The CDR3 DNA sequence: TGTGCCAGCAGTTTAGACAGAACTCGCTATGGCTACACCTTC.

The chain recombines TRBV30 with TRBJ2-3, with D possibly being TRBD1 or TRBD2 (6 bases each). V dropped 7 bases and J dropped 4 bases, with 21 bases sitting between them. CDR1 GTSNPN and CDR2 SVGIG come from the germline V gene (reference sequence). The CDR3 has 15 residues. This CDR3 reads CASGGRERGADTQYF. The CDR3 nucleotides read TGTGCCTCAGGAGGTCGGGAGAGGGGGGCAGATACGCAGTATTTT.

The chain links TRBV27 to TRBJ2-7; D may be TRBD1 or TRBD2 (5 bases each). V was clipped by 3 bases and J by 1 base, with 13 bases between them. Germline V gene data show CDR1 as MNHEY and CDR2 as SMNVEV (reference sequence). The length of the CDR3 is 15 residues. For the CDR3, the DNA is TGTGCCAGCAGTTTTAGGGGAGTACAATCCTACGAGCAGTACTTC. Protein sequence: CASSFRGVQSYEQYF.

V gene TRBV7-9 combines with J gene TRBJ2-3; D unresolved. Germline assignment: CDR1 SEHNR and CDR2 FQNEAQ (reference sequence). The length of the CDR3 is 13 residues. V lost 3 bases to trimming and J lost 2 bases, with 6 bases between them. The CDR3 DNA is TGTGCCAGCAGCTTGGGCTCCACAGATACGCAGTATTTT. Translating it yields CASSLGSTDTQYF. Complete variable domain (other parts from reference TRBV7-9 and TRBJ2-3): DTGVSQNPRHKITKRGQNVTFRCDPISEHNRLYWYRQTLGQGPEFLTYFQNEAQLEKSRLLSDRFSAERPKGSFSTLEIQRTEQGDSAMYLCASSLGSTDTQYFGPGTRLTVL.

The chain recombines TRBV5-6 with TRBJ2-1; TRBD1 matches at 8 bases. The CDR3 runs to 17 residues. V lost 4 bases to trimming and J lost 3 bases; unmatched junction nucleotides: 12. The V gene's germline CDR1 is SGHDT and CDR2 YYEEEE. The CDR3 DNA follows: TGTGCCAGCAGCCCGACCCCAGGGGGCAGGGGCTACAATGAGCAGTTCTTC. It translates to CASSPTPGGRGYNEQFF.

This chain uses TRBV19 with TRBJ2-3; D not certain. CDR3 length: 11 residues. Germline V gene data show CDR1 as LNHDA and CDR2 as SQIVND (reference sequence). CDR3 loop: CDSAAGDTQYF. The CDR3 DNA is TGTGACAGCGCGGCTGGGGATACGCAGTATTTT.

CDR3 coding DNA: TGTGCCAGCAGCTTGGTAGGGACAGGGGTGGAGACCCAGTACTTC. Amino acid sequence: CASSLVGTGVETQYF. The chain combines TRBV5-6 with TRBJ2-5; TRBD1 agrees at 10 bases. CDR1 is SGHDT, CDR2 YYEEEE, per germline. The CDR3 has 15 residues. With V trimmed by 0 bases and J by 5 bases, 4 bases remained unmatched.

The V gene is TRBV5-4, the J gene TRBJ2-1; 9 nucleotides line up with TRBD2. The CDR3 is made up of 17 amino acids. Germline V lookup: CDR1 SGHNT, CDR2 YYREEE (reference sequence). V lost 0 bases and J lost 6; bases outside the gene matches: 10. The CDR3 DNA follows: TGTGCCAGCAGCTTGGGTCCTCTAGCGGGACGGGGCAATGAGCAGTTCTTC. It specifies CASSLGPLAGRGNEQFF.

This sequence joins TRBV7-9 and TRBJ2-6; the match to TRBD1 covers 8 bases. Trimming at V came to 5 bases and at J to 5 bases, leaving 17 bases not matched to a gene. CDR1 is SEHNR and CDR2 is FQNEAQ in the germline V gene (reference sequence). This CDR3 is 19 amino acids long. The CDR3 sequence: CASSLLRVTGALRANVLTF. The CDR3 nucleotides are TGTGCCAGCAGCCTACTCCGTGTGACAGGGGCCCTCAGGGCCAACGTCCTGACTTTC.

This clone was observed a handful of times. The rearrangement uses TRBV4-1 and TRBJ1-3; 7 bases line up with TRBD1. The CDR3 sequence is 18 residues long. Looked up from germline, CDR1 is MGHRA and CDR2 is YSYEKL. The J segment lost 4 bases and the V segment lost 1 base, leaving 13 bases of the junction unmatched. The CDR3 DNA is TGCGCCAGCAGCCAAGCGTCCTCCCTACCGACAGGGGGAAACACCATATATTTT. Residues: CASSQASSLPTGGNTIYF.

The rearrangement joins TRBV5-1 to TRBJ1-1; possibly TRBD1 for D (6 bases). The CDR3 consists of 16 residues. The V end was cut by 4 bases, the J end by 0 bases, with 16 bases between. Germline CDR1 is SGHRS and CDR2 is YFSETQ. CDR3 DNA: TGCGCCAGCAGCCCCGGACAGCTATTCATGAACACTGAAGCTTTCTTT. Protein product: CASSPGQLFMNTEAFF.

Of note for this clone: At one boundary the junction diverges from the germline segment, which might be a read error. This chain links TRBV29-1 with TRBJ1-1; 7 bases agree with TRBD1. Germline V gene data show CDR1 as SQVTM and CDR2 as ANQGSEA. The CDR3 totals 13 residues. The CDR3 nucleotides read TGCAGCGTTAAGAGGGGGCCGAACGCTGAAGCTTTCTTT. It specifies CSVKRGPNAEAFF.

This chain uses TRBV20-1 with TRBJ2-3; D may be TRBD2 (6 bases). Germline CDR1 and CDR2: DFQATT and SNEGSKA (reference sequence). This CDR3 has 11 residues. The DNA of the CDR3 is TGCAGCCGACTCGGGGGAGATACGCAGTATTTT. Amino acids: CSRLGGDTQYF.

The chain has TRBV5-1 and TRBJ1-5; 9 bases agree with TRBD1. From germline, CDR1 is SGHRS and CDR2 YFSETQ. The CDR3 is 15 residues long. Trimming cost V 4 bases and J 3 bases; bases outside gene matches: 5. The CDR3 nucleotides are TGCGCCAGCAGCAAAGGGGACAGGGACAATCAGCCCCAGCATTTT. Its protein is CASSKGDRDNQPQHF.

The rearrangement links TRBV2 to TRBJ1-1; D unclear. The germline CDR1 and CDR2 sequences are SNHLY and FYNNEI. The CDR3 length is 12 residues. V was clipped by 5 bases and J by 8 bases, with 12 bases between them. The CDR3 protein is CASSYSPVEAFF. The CDR3 DNA follows: TGTGCCAGCAGTTACTCCCCGGTGGAAGCTTTCTTT. The full variable domain, in which reference TRBV2 and TRBJ1-1 provide the parts outside the CDR3, is EPEVTQTPSHQVTQMGQEVILRCVPISNHLYFYWYRQILGQKVEFLVSFYNNEISEKSEIFDDQFSVERPDGSNFTLKIRSTKLEDSAMYFCASSYSPVEAFFGQGTRLTVV.

The CDR3 protein is CASSVGDRASYEQYF. DNA for the CDR3: TGTGCCAGCAGCGTGGGAGACAGGGCGTCCTACGAGCAGTACTTC. The chain recombines TRBV9 with TRBJ2-7, with 7 bases lining up with TRBD1. Trimming took 2 bases from V and 1 from J; bases not matched to a gene: 6. CDR1 and CDR2 (germline): SGDLS, YYNGEE. The CDR3 runs to 15 residues.

The chain links TRBV19 to TRBJ2-5; no clear D. Per the germline V gene, CDR1 is LNHDA and CDR2 is SQIVND (reference sequence). There are 12 residues in the CDR3. V was clipped by 3 bases and J by 5 bases, with 7 bases between them. As DNA, the CDR3 is TGTGCCAGTAGTATTCACGAGGAGACCCAGTACTTC. Protein product: CASSIHEETQYF.

The chain couples TRBV12-3 or TRBV12-4 to TRBJ1-1, with 8 positions matching TRBD1. Trimming removed 6 bases from V and 4 bases from J; junction bases left unmatched: 1. The CDR3 is 12 residues long. CDR3 sequence: CASRTGGTEAFF. The CDR3 region has the DNA TGTGCCAGCAGAACAGGGGGCACTGAAGCTTTCTTT.

This chain connects TRBV7-9 to TRBJ1-5; 8 bases agree with TRBD1. J gave up 0 bases and V 10 bases, and 5 bases lay outside the gene matches. This CDR3 contains 14 residues. CDR1 is SEHNR and CDR2 is FQNEAQ in the germline V gene (reference sequence). In DNA form, the CDR3 reads TGTGCCATCGACGACAGGGGTAGCAATCAGCCCCAGCATTTT. Protein product: CAIDDRGSNQPQHF.

The DNA of the CDR3 is TGTGCCAGCAGTTATAATGAAAAACTGTTTTTT. It specifies CASSYNEKLFF. This chain connects TRBV27 to TRBJ1-4; no clear D gene. The CDR3 totals 11 residues. V was cut by 4 bases and J by 4 bases, with 1 base left in between. Germline loops: CDR1 MNHEY, CDR2 SMNVEV (reference sequence).

The chain recombines TRBV1 with TRBJ1-5. TRBV1 is a listed pseudogene. This CDR3 has 13 amino acids. This chain's CDR3 is CTSSQGSNQPQHF. DNA of the CDR3: TGCACCAGCAGCCAAGGCAGCAATCAGCCCCAGCATTTT.

The chain couples TRBV28 to TRBJ1-3; D might be TRBD1 (5 bases). The germline V gene encodes CDR1 MDHEN and CDR2 SYDVKM. There are 13 residues in the CDR3. V lost 6 bases and J 8 bases, leaving 14 bases between the germline ends. CDR3 loop: CASRTRGVDTIYF. In nucleotides, the CDR3 is TGTGCCAGCAGGACACGGGGGGTGGACACCATATATTTT.

V usage is TRBV5-4 and J usage is TRBJ2-1, with D tentatively TRBD1 (7 bases). The ends were cut back, 2 bases at V and 7 bases at J, with 13 bases in the middle. Germline values: CDR1 SGHNT, CDR2 YYREEE (reference sequence). The CDR3 runs to 14 residues. CDR3 region: CASSFQGGRNEQFF. CDR3 coding DNA: TGTGCCAGCAGCTTCCAGGGGGGAAGGAATGAGCAGTTCTTC.

This sequence joins TRBV28 and TRBJ2-7; D is unclear. V was trimmed by 0 bases and J by 3 bases, leaving 6 bases between them. Germline CDR1 MDHEN, CDR2 SYDVKM. CDR3 size: 13 residues. The CDR3 loop reads CASSLWLNYEQYF. The CDR3 DNA sequence: TGTGCCAGCAGTTTATGGCTGAACTACGAGCAGTACTTC.

The chain carries TRBV2 and TRBJ1-1, with a possible D match to TRBD1 (6 bases). Germline V CDR1 and CDR2: SNHLY, FYNNEI. V shed 5 bases and J shed 3 bases, with 13 bases lying between them. This CDR3 is built from 14 residues. CDR3 in amino acids: CASSTGITDTEAFF. As DNA, the CDR3 is TGTGCCAGCAGTACAGGGATTACGGACACTGAAGCTTTCTTT.

V usage is TRBV5-1 and J usage is TRBJ2-7; TRBD2 matches 7 bases. Germline V gives CDR1 SGHRS, CDR2 YFSETQ. V was pared by 3 bases and J by 3 bases, with 6 bases of the junction left unmatched. The CDR3 is 14 residues long. CDR3 DNA: TGCGCCAGCAGCTGGGGAGGGACGAACTACGAGCAGTACTTC. This encodes CASSWGGTNYEQYF.

The V call is TRBV2, the J call TRBJ1-1, with 8 bases identical to TRBD1. CDR3 length equals 13 residues. The J segment lost 5 bases and the V segment lost 8 bases, leaving 7 bases of the junction unmatched. Germline V CDR1 and CDR2: SNHLY, FYNNEI. CDR3 nucleotides: TGTGCCAGCTTATTACAGGGGGAGACTGAAGCTTTCTTT. It specifies CASLLQGETEAFF.